This T cell receptor beta chain was captured by sequencing in a study of cytomegalovirus exposure and HLA in healthy donors. Amplification used 60 Vbeta primers and 13 Jbeta primers. Assay used: immunoSEQ multiplex PCR; TCRdb lists only in-frame clones, some missing. Its table lists 120,000 to 150,000 clones. Looked up from germline, CDR1 is SGHTA and CDR2 is FQGTGA. The CDR3 consists of 13 residues. V shed 9 bases and J 5 bases; nucleotides not matched to a gene: 4. Input material: PBMCs. The origin of this receptor is a woman younger than 30 in good health and CMV-seronegative. This chain joins TRBV7-3 and TRBJ2-1, with 10 nucleotides matching TRBD2. The CDR3 DNA sequence: TGTGCCAGTGGGACTAGCGCTAACAATGAGCAGTTCTTC. Protein product: CASGTSANNEQFF.